This T cell receptor (beta chain) stems from a study of blood T cell repertoires in COVID-19. Turning to the study itself: Samples representing acute and convalescent COVID-19 were sourced from the United States, Italy and Spain. PBMCs, B-cell-depleted T cells, or T cells provided the cDNA or gDNA that made up the material.

Per the original data handling: Quantification of nucleated cells was approximated via reference gene primer amplification. Sequencing was performed with immunoSEQ multiplex PCR; in TCRdb, only in-frame clones are kept and a portion is missing. Clone size and the V and J calls come from that table; the DNA yielded D and trimming. The sample gives about 200,000 clones, around nine tenths of which show up once; about 6.3% is in the top ten. This CDR3 has 15 amino acids. Germline loops: CDR1 SGHTA, CDR2 FQGTGA. Trimming at V came to 4 bases and at J to 8 bases, leaving 8 bases not matched to a gene. Material: peripheral blood. This TCR was recovered from a middle-aged man with active or convalescent COVID-19. The V call is TRBV7-3, the J call TRBJ2-1; 10 nucleotides line up with TRBD2. This chain's CDR3 is CASSSIAGGQHEQFF. The CDR3 DNA is TGTGCCAGCAGCTCAATAGCGGGGGGTCAACATGAGCAGTTCTTC.